The following is a TCR beta chain sequence with its context. This sample is drawn from a study of low-dose radiotherapy and immunotherapy resistance in tumors. TRAV- and TRBV-specific primers, spanning alpha and beta chains, primed first-strand cDNA. It was with a constant-region primer and a V-primer adapter that TCRs were amplified over approximately 18 PCR cycles. TCRdb itself ran the reads through MiXCR, one entry per CDR3 protein. This sample has about 60,000 distinct CDR3 sequences, with about 25% found just once. Time point specified: before trial treatment. The clonotype was recovered from a male donor with prostate cancer. Sample: PBMCs, taken before treatment.

The CDR3 region is CASSLKGETQYF. CDR3 DNA: TGTGCCAGCAGTTTGAAGGGAGAGACCCAGTACTTC. The chain joins TRBV6-2 or TRBV6-3 to TRBJ2-5; D uncertain. With 4 bases removed from V and 4 bases from J, the gap between germline ends came to 7 bases. The germline V gene has CDR1 MNHEY and CDR2 SVGEGT. The CDR3 loop spans 12 amino acids.